These T cell receptor beta chains were read from a single sample in a study of response to subunit inactivated influenza vaccine. TCRdb processed the RT-PCR reads anew with MiXCR; each CDR3 protein has one entry. The sample lists 550,000 to 650,000 distinct CDR3 sequences, 12% occurring once. Source: PBMCs from blood, taken on the day of vaccination. Receptor source: a man between 50 and 59 years old who received an inactivated influenza vaccine. Both conserved end residues are part of each CDR3. A clone size is listed for some rows: how often the clone was seen (once, few, many), or a class if it is expanded.

J,V,size,CDR3
TRBJ2-7,TRBV3-1,NA,CASSQNGGGLGYEQYF
TRBJ1-6,TRBV7-2,NA,CASSSTVYNSPLHF
TRBJ2-7,TRBV3-1,few,CASSLGGGLYEQYF
TRBJ2-1,TRBV6-5,few,CASSNGAYNEQFF
TRBJ1-2,TRBV5-1,few,CASSIGQAYGYTF
TRBJ2-3,TRBV28,NA,CASSSFDRAYTDTQYF
TRBJ2-5,TRBV20-1,few,CSAPRTSGIQETQYF
TRBJ2-5,TRBV9,NA,CASSVGPPGLAGGETQYF
TRBJ2-1,TRBV5-1,NA,CASSLGQASVDEQFF
TRBJ1-6,TRBV4-2,few,CASSQDLHVNSPLHF
TRBJ1-2,TRBV6-1,NA,CASSVSLGQDGYTF
TRBJ1-4,TRBV3-1,few,CASSAWTGGVEKLFF
TRBJ2-3,TRBV5-6,many,CASSLALAGTDTQYF
TRBJ2-7,TRBV12-3/TRBV12-4,few,CASSLEGTTASEQYF
TRBJ2-7,TRBV12-3/TRBV12-4,many,CASSLTGTGAHEQYF
TRBJ1-6,TRBV7-2,few,CASSLRFDRVNSPLHF
TRBJ2-1,TRBV25-1,many,CASSDSVLAGKNEQFF
TRBJ2-1,TRBV29-1,many,CSVTGDYNEQFF
TRBJ2-5,TRBV5-6,NA,CASSSAKGVSETQYF
TRBJ1-1,TRBV20-1,once,CSAGGQGYTEAFF
TRBJ2-3,TRBV29-1,many,CSVRGGIIERSSTDTQYF
TRBJ1-2,TRBV27,NA,CASSSNRGTYGYTF
TRBJ2-2,TRBV5-6,many,CASSFRGLNTGELFF
TRBJ2-1,TRBV3-1,NA,CASSQPPDRGHQFF
TRBJ1-6,TRBV12-3/TRBV12-4,few,CASSLRVTYNSPLHF
TRBJ2-7,TRBV10-3,NA,CAISESDGSNNEQYF
TRBJ1-6,TRBV11-2,few,CASSPRRDRGYNSPLHF
TRBJ2-1,TRBV6-2/TRBV6-3,few,CASSLLAGLNNEQFF
TRBJ2-7,TRBV5-6,few,CASSLVSLSSYEQYF
TRBJ2-7,TRBV10-3,few,CAPMTGRGYEQYF
TRBJ2-7,TRBV5-1,many,CASSLQGSPSYEQYF
TRBJ2-1,TRBV5-6,NA,CASSLGGTVHSSYNEQFF
TRBJ2-3,TRBV15,few,CATSRGRSVGTDTQYF
TRBJ2-7,TRBV5-1,NA,CASSLAGTGGYEQYF
TRBJ2-5,TRBV12-3/TRBV12-4,many,CASSLWGKETQYF
TRBJ1-1,TRBV4-3,few,CASSQDNLNPMNTEAFF
TRBJ1-4,TRBV6-6,NA,CASTASHYEKLVF
TRBJ2-2,TRBV10-3,many,CAIRGQGANTGELFF
TRBJ2-5,TRBV27,NA,CASSPGGRLGETQYF
TRBJ2-5,TRBV3-1,NA,CASSNPGFLETQYF
TRBJ2-7,TRBV3-1,NA,CASSRTVKDEQYF
TRBJ1-2,TRBV18,NA,CASSPQPTGGYGYTF
TRBJ2-1,TRBV11-2,few,CASSLGWLAGGQEQFF
TRBJ2-3,TRBV12-3/TRBV12-4,few,CASSLTGQGIFADTQYF
TRBJ2-7,TRBV12-3/TRBV12-4,many,CASSEVIYEQYF
TRBJ2-7,TRBV24-1,few,CATRSRGGEQYF
TRBJ2-6,TRBV5-1,few,CASSPANGANVLTF
TRBJ2-5,TRBV20-1,NA,CSARDGGLTNVYQETQYF
TRBJ2-5,TRBV24-1,few,CATSDFGETQYF
TRBJ1-5,TRBV19,many,CASSIYGGLNQPQHF
TRBJ2-1,TRBV7-2,few,CASSLARDNNEQFF
TRBJ2-3,TRBV24-1,many,CATSDFQGNTQYF
TRBJ2-3,TRBV4-2,few,CASSTRGPSGGAPDTQYF
TRBJ2-7,TRBV7-2,NA,CASSFDRGQYYEQYF
TRBJ1-2,TRBV18,many,CASSPPGTQLIGGYTF
TRBJ2-3,TRBV28,NA,CASSTDTGSATDTQYF
TRBJ1-5,TRBV25-1,NA,CASSEYRTNQPQHF